The present T cell receptor (beta chain) was sequenced within a study of identical twins. Points from the study as a whole: Within twin pairs, the out-of-frame alpha sequences they shared showed excess low generation probability. Zero-insertion results could be subject to partial confounding by invariant MAIT and iNKT cells.

Germline V lookup: CDR1 DFQATT, CDR2 SNEGSKA (reference sequence). V dropped 2 bases and J dropped 10 bases, with 6 bases sitting between them. The CDR3 is made up of 10 amino acids. A universal primer binding site was introduced by template switching. The final cDNA contained unique molecular identifiers. Each CDR3 protein gets one entry after TCRdb re-called the 5' RACE reads with MiXCR. Of around 230,000 distinct CDR3 sequences listed, roughly a tenth are singletons. As concerns this clonotype: What it recognizes is unknown.

This receptor was identified in a woman younger than 30 in good health. The sample taken for sequencing was memory (CD45RO+) T cells sorted from blood. The chain joins TRBV20-1 to TRBJ2-1; D not resolved. CDR3 DNA sequence: TGCAGTGCTAGACGTCACGAGCAGTTCTTC. Translated: CSARRHEQFF.